A single sample is the source of the 14 T cell receptor beta chains below, sequenced in a study of blood T cells in healthy people across ages. Through a sample-barcoded 5' primer and a J-beta primer mix, a second PCR was run for about 6 to 11 cycles. TCRdb itself ran the 5' RACE reads through MiXCR, one entry per CDR3 protein. The table has about 1.1 million distinct CDR3 sequences, more than 30% seen once. The sample consisted of blood. The receptors originated from a man between 18 and 35 years old in good health.

This sequence joins TRBV3-1 and TRBJ1-2; D is unclear. Deletions cut 3 bases from V and 8 bases from J, with 13 bases between. CDR3 length: 13 amino acids. Germline V lookup: CDR1 LGHDT, CDR2 YNNKEL (reference sequence). CDR3 coding DNA: TGTGCCAGCAGCCAGATGGAGGAGGGCGGCTACACCTTC. Translating it yields CASSQMEEGGYTF.

The sample holds many counts of this clonotype. CDR3: CSVEIGAVRGEQYF. The CDR3 DNA reads as TGCAGCGTTGAAATCGGGGCAGTCCGTGGGGAGCAGTACTTC. V is TRBV29-1 and J is TRBJ2-7; D possibly matches TRBD1 or TRBD2 (5 bases each). The CDR3 sequence is 14 residues long. Trimming stripped 2 bases from V and 7 bases from J, with 18 bases between. CDR1 is SQVTM, CDR2 ANQGSEA, per germline.

J is TRBJ2-4 and V is TRBV6-2 or TRBV6-3; D gene ambiguous. Germline CDR1 MNHEY, CDR2 SVGEGT. V lost 0 bases to trimming and J lost 1 base, with 16 bases between them. The CDR3 covers 18 residues. DNA of the CDR3: TGTGCCAGCAGTTACTCCCCGGATGGGTTCGGCGCCAAAAACATTCAGTACTTC. Its translation is CASSYSPDGFGAKNIQYF.

This clonotype was detected only a few times. The CDR3 coding sequence is TGTGCCAGCAGCCCCGGGACAGGGTTCGCCTACGAGCAGTACTTC. Amino acids: CASSPGTGFAYEQYF. The chain employs TRBV12-3 or TRBV12-4 and TRBJ2-7; 9 nucleotides match TRBD1. The length of the CDR3 is 15 residues. Trimming removed 6 bases from V and 2 bases from J; junction bases left unmatched: 8.

This clonotype has just a few counts. This chain links TRBV4-3 with TRBJ2-5; D uncertain. Gene TRBJ2-7 matches the end of the DNA better, so the J call may be wrong. There are 14 residues in the CDR3. Germline CDR1 LGHNA, CDR2 YSLEER. The CDR3 reads CASSQVLLTGEQYF. CDR3 nucleotide sequence: TGCGCCAGCAGCCAAGTACTTTTAACGGGCGAGCAGTACTTC.

The chain employs TRBV6-1 and TRBJ2-3; D is undetermined. Trimming shortened V by 5 bases and J by 3 bases, and 21 bases separated the two germline ends. Looked up from germline, CDR1 is MNHNS and CDR2 is SASEGT. CDR3 length: 17 amino acids. In DNA, the CDR3 is TGTGCCAGCAGTCCCGAAGGGATCTACGGCGAGACAGATACGCAGTATTTT. Residues: CASSPEGIYGETDTQYF.

In its sample, this clonotype was seen a few times. The V call is TRBV2, the J call TRBJ2-5; 7 nucleotides agree with TRBD2. CDR3 length: 13 amino acids. Germline V gene lookup returns CDR1 SNHLY and CDR2 FYNNEI. V lost 6 bases to trimming and J lost 3 bases; unmatched junction nucleotides: 4. The CDR3 loop is CASRRTREETQYF. In DNA form, the CDR3 reads TGTGCCAGCAGGCGGACTAGGGAAGAGACCCAGTACTTC.

The chain employs TRBV3-1 and TRBJ1-2, with 8 bases that match TRBD1. The J segment lost 4 bases and the V segment lost 1 base, leaving 2 bases of the junction unmatched. From germline, CDR1 is LGHDT and CDR2 YNNKEL (reference sequence). There are 14 residues in the CDR3. DNA of the CDR3: TGTGCCAGCAGCCAAGCAGGGGGCGGCTATGGCTACACCTTC. Protein product: CASSQAGGGYGYTF.

This chain connects TRBV20-1 to TRBJ1-1, with D hard to call. This CDR3 has 16 residues. The germline gives CDR1 DFQATT, CDR2 SNEGSKA (reference sequence). V was clipped by 0 bases and J by 1 base, with 15 bases between them. DNA for the CDR3: TGCAGTGCTAGAGATCGTGCCAGGTATAGGAACACTGAAGCTTTCTTT. It encodes CSARDRARYRNTEAFF.

The gene calls are TRBV13 and TRBJ2-3; 8 positions agree with TRBD2. The germline CDR1 and CDR2 sequences are PRHDT and FYEKMQ (reference sequence). The CDR3 extends over 15 amino acids. After removal of 7 bases from V and 1 base from J, the junction contained 7 bases not matched to a gene. CDR3 loop: CASTDSGAGTDTQYF. CDR3 nucleotide sequence: TGTGCCAGCACCGATAGCGGGGCGGGCACAGATACGCAGTATTTT.

Only a few counts were recorded for this clonotype. The CDR3 sequence: CASSSDRGPGNEQFF. Here the CDR3 DNA reads TGTGCCAGCAGTTCGGACAGGGGGCCCGGCAATGAGCAGTTCTTC. The rearrangement uses TRBV27 and TRBJ2-1; TRBD1 aligns across 11 bases. The V gene's germline CDR1 is MNHEY and CDR2 SMNVEV (reference sequence). With 4 bases clipped from V and 6 bases from J, the junction kept 5 bases outside the gene matches. CDR3 size: 15 residues.

This clonotype was seen more than once but under ten times. V gene TRBV3-1 combines with J gene TRBJ1-1; D ambiguous. Per germline, CDR1 LGHDT and CDR2 YNNKEL (reference sequence). The CDR3 is 12 residues long. Deletions cut 1 base from V and 6 bases from J, with 6 bases between. CDR3 region: CASSQGLAEAFF. In nucleotides, the CDR3 is TGTGCCAGCAGCCAAGGACTCGCTGAAGCTTTCTTT.

This clonotype was seen more than once but under ten times. The V gene is TRBV6-6, the J gene TRBJ2-7, with a weak D call TRBD1 (6 bases). Germline lookup yields CDR1 MNHNY and CDR2 SVGAGI (reference sequence). The CDR3 is made up of 14 amino acids. V lost 2 bases and J lost 5, with 13 bases in between. The CDR3 bases are TGTGCCAGCAGTTACAGGGGAGAGGGGGACGAGCAGTACTTC. It is translated as CASSYRGEGDEQYF.

This clonotype was observed a handful of times. J is TRBJ2-1 and V is TRBV20-1; 8 nucleotides agree with TRBD1. Germline CDR1 and CDR2: DFQATT and SNEGSKA (reference sequence). This CDR3 region has 15 residues. Germline trimming cut 3 bases from V and 4 bases from J; bases unmatched to any gene: 8. CDR3 nucleotide sequence: TGCAGTGCTAGCTCCGGGACAGGAGGGTACAATGAGCAGTTCTTC. It is translated as CSASSGTGGYNEQFF.